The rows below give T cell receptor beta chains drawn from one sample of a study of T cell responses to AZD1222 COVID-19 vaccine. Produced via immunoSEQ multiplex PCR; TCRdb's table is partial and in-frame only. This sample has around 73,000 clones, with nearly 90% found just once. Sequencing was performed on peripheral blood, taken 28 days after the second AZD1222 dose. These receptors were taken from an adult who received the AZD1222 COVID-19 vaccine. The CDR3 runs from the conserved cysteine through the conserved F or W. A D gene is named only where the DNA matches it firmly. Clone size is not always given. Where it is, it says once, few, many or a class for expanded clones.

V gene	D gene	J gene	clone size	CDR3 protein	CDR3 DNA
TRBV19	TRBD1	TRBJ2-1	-	CATGTGFLSEQFF	TGTGCCACCGGGACAGGATTTCTCAGTGAGCAGTTCTTC
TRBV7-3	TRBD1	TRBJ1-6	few	CASSRTGRNSPLHF	TGTGCCAGCAGCCGGACAGGGAGGAATTCACCCCTCCACTTT
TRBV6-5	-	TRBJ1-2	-	CASSLDWNYGYTF	TGTGCCAGCAGCCTGGACTGGAACTATGGCTACACCTTC
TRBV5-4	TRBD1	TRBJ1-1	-	CASRRSGGMNTEAFF	TGTGCCAGCAGGCGGTCAGGGGGGATGAACACTGAAGCTTTCTTT
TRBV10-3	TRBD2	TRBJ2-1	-	CAIGAGTRAGNEQFF	TGTGCCATCGGGGCCGGGACTAGGGCGGGCAATGAGCAGTTCTTC
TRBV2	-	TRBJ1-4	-	CASSERAAALNEKLFF	TGTGCCAGCAGTGAAAGGGCGGCGGCACTCAATGAAAAACTGTTTTTT
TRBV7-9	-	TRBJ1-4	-	CAAGRTNEKLFF	TGTGCGGCGGGAAGAACTAATGAAAAACTGTTTTTT
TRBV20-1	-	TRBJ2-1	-	CSALGNEQFF	TGCAGTGCCTTGGGAAATGAGCAGTTCTTC
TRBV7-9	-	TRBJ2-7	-	CASSLGAGSQEQYF	TGTGCCAGCAGCTTAGGGGCCGGCTCTCAGGAGCAGTACTTC
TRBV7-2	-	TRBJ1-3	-	CASTLGTGRNTIYF	TGTGCCAGCACCCTAGGTACAGGGAGAAACACCATATATTTT
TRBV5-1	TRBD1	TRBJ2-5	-	CASSPAGQGLGETQYF	TGCGCCAGCAGCCCTGCGGGACAGGGTTTAGGAGAGACCCAGTACTTC
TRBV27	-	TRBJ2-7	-	CASSLGDLGAGRVQYF	TGTGCCAGCAGTTTAGGGGACTTGGGGGCGGGACGTGTGCAGTACTTC
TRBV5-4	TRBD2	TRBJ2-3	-	CASSPTAGITDTQYF	TGTGCCAGCAGCCCCACAGCGGGGATCACAGATACGCAGTATTTT
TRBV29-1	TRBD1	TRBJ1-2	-	CSVDGTGGYGYTF	TGCAGCGTTGATGGGACAGGGGGCTATGGCTACACCTTC
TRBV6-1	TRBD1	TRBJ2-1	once	CASSATSGTGYNEQFF	TGTGCCAGCAGTGCGACGTCCGGGACAGGGTACAATGAGCAGTTCTTC
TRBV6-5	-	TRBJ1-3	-	CASSYSSRGSGNTIYF	TGTGCCAGCAGTTACTCGTCCAGGGGCTCTGGAAACACCATATATTTT
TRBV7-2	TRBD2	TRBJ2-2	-	CASSPRGTSYPGELFF	TGTGCCAGCAGCCCCCGCGGGACTAGCTATCCCGGGGAGCTGTTTTTT
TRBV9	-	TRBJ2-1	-	CASSVVHNEQFF	TGTGCCAGCAGCGTAGTCCACAATGAGCAGTTCTTC
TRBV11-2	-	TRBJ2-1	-	CASSPRPTAGEQFF	TGTGCCAGCAGCCCCCGACCCACTGCCGGAGAGCAGTTCTTC
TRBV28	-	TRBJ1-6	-	CASTGPYNSPLHF	TGTGCCAGCACTGGTCCTTATAATTCACCCCTCCACTTT
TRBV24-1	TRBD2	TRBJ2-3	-	CATSDSTSGGPTDTQYF	TGTGCCACCAGTGATTCGACTAGCGGGGGGCCTACAGATACGCAGTATTTT
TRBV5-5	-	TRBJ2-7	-	CASSSYLTTESSYEQYF	TGTGCCAGCAGCTCTTACCTAACGACAGAGAGCTCCTACGAGCAGTACTTC
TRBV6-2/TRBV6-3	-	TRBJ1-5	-	CASSIGGGLQPQHF	TGTGCCAGCAGCATTGGTGGGGGGCTTCAGCCCCAGCATTTT
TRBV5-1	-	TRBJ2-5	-	CASSFGTVRETQYF	TGCGCCAGCAGCTTTGGGACGGTAAGAGAGACCCAGTACTTC
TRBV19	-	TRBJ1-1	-	CASSIRGRGLSRTNTNTEAFF	TGTGCCAGTAGTATTAGAGGCAGGGGCCTATCCCGGACCAATACGAACACTGAAGCTTTCTTT
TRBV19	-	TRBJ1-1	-	CASSITTGNTEAFF	TGTGCCAGTAGTATAACGACAGGGAACACTGAAGCTTTCTTT
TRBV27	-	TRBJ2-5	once	CASSRGPGPQETQYF	TGTGCCAGCAGCCGAGGTCCAGGGCCGCAAGAGACCCAGTACTTC
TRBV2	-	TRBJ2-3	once	CASTPDYSSTDTQYF	TGTGCCAGCACCCCGGACTATTCTAGCACAGATACGCAGTATTTT
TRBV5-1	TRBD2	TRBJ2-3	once	CASSPGLAGGPNTDTQYF	TGCGCCAGCAGCCCCGGACTAGCGGGAGGGCCAAACACAGATACGCAGTATTTT
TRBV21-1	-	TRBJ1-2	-	CASSKVRAPQGRDNGYTF	TGTGCCAGCAGCAAAGTGCGGGCCCCCCAGGGCCGGGATAACGGCTACACCTTC
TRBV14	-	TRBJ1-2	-	CASSQVGGPTYGYTF	TGTGCCAGCAGCCAGGTGGGTGGCCCGACCTATGGCTACACCTTC